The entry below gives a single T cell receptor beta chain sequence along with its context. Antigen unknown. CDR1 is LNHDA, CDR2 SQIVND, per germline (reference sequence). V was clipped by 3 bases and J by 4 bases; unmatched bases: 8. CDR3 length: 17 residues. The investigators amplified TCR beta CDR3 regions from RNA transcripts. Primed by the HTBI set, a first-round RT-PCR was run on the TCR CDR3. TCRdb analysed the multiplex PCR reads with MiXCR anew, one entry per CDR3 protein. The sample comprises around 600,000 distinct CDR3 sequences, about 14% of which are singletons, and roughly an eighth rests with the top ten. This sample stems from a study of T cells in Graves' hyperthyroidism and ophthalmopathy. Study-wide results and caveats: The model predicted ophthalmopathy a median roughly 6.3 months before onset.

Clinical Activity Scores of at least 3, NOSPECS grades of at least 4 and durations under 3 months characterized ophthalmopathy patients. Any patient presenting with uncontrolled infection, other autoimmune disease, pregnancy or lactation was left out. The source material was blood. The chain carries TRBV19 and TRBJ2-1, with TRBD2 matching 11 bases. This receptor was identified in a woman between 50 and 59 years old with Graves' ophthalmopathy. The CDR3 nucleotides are TGTGCCAGTAGTATGGTTAGCGGGAGGGCTGGGTACAATGAGCAGTTCTTC. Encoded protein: CASSMVSGRAGYNEQFF.